The next 22 T cell receptor beta chains were all read from a single sample in a study of response to subunit inactivated influenza vaccine. TCRdb redid the calling of the RT-PCR reads with MiXCR, one entry per CDR3 protein. The data show 650,000 to 800,000 distinct CDR3 sequences, approximately 18% seen once. Sequencing used PBMCs from blood, obtained roughly 5 days after vaccination. Receptor source: a man aged 45-60 years who received an inactivated influenza vaccine.

The rearrangement joins TRBV11-2 to TRBJ2-1, with 7 bases that match TRBD2. The CDR3 has 14 residues. The trim removed 6 bases at V and 6 bases at J, leaving 8 bases unmatched. Germline V CDR1 and CDR2: SGHAT, FQNNGV. The CDR3 is CASSLGRGSNEQFF. CDR3 coding DNA: TGTGCCAGCAGTTTGGGGCGCGGGAGCAATGAGCAGTTCTTC.

This clonotype was observed a handful of times. This rearrangement joins TRBV12-3 or TRBV12-4 to TRBJ1-4; possibly TRBD1 for D (5 bases). CDR3 length: 17 residues. The V and J ends lost 0 bases and 8 bases respectively, with 19 bases between them. The chain's CDR3 is CASSLAEGTGIPEKLFF. The CDR3 nucleotides read TGTGCCAGCAGTTTAGCGGAGGGAACAGGAATTCCCGAAAAACTGTTTTTT.

The chain recombines TRBV27 with TRBJ2-7; perhaps TRBD1 as D (6 bases). The CDR3 covers 13 residues. The V gene lost 5 bases and the J gene lost 1 base, with 9 bases spanning the gap. Germline V lookup: CDR1 MNHEY, CDR2 SMNVEV (reference sequence). The CDR3 region is CASSEGESYEQYF. Written as DNA, the CDR3 is TGTGCCAGCAGTGAGGGGGAGTCCTACGAGCAGTACTTC.

In this sample, this clonotype turned up a few times. The chain joins TRBV14 to TRBJ2-5; 7 nucleotides match TRBD2. Germline values: CDR1 SGHDN, CDR2 FVKESK. J lost 0 bases, V lost 1 base, and 2 bases had no gene match. The CDR3 spans 15 residues. The CDR3 here is CASSQGGTNQETQYF. CDR3 DNA sequence: TGTGCCAGCAGCCAAGGCGGGACTAACCAAGAGACCCAGTACTTC.

The V gene is TRBV7-2, the J gene TRBJ2-5, with D perhaps being TRBD1 or TRBD2 (5 bases each). Germline-derived CDR1 and CDR2 are SGHTA and FQGNSA. Deletions cut 3 bases from V and 2 bases from J, with 10 bases between. This CDR3 spans 14 amino acids. In nucleotides, the CDR3 is TGTGCCAGCAGCTTGATGGGACGTCAAGAGACCCAGTACTTC. This translates into CASSLMGRQETQYF.

This clonotype was seen more than once but under ten times. The chain recombines TRBV5-1 with TRBJ2-7, with D unresolved. Germline CDR1 is SGHRS and CDR2 is YFSETQ. The V end lost 1 base, the J end lost 0 bases, and 8 bases lay between the germline ends. This CDR3 has 14 amino acids. The CDR3 spells CASSLTASSYEQYF. In DNA, the CDR3 is TGCGCCAGCAGCTTGACAGCTAGCTCCTACGAGCAGTACTTC.

Many counts were recorded for this clonotype. The chain couples TRBV29-1 to TRBJ2-7, with D perhaps TRBD1 (7 bases). The CDR3 runs 13 residues. V lost 7 bases and J lost 5, with 18 bases in between. The germline V gene has CDR1 SQVTM and CDR2 ANQGSEA. The DNA for the CDR3 is TGCAGCGCATGGACAGGCGGCGGGAACGAGCAGTACTTC. The encoded protein is CSAWTGGGNEQYF.

V is TRBV20-1 and J is TRBJ2-2; TRBD2 matches at 7 bases. With 3 bases clipped from V and 1 base from J, the junction kept 5 bases outside the gene matches. CDR1 DFQATT and CDR2 SNEGSKA come from the germline V gene (reference sequence). The CDR3 has 15 residues. CDR3 protein: CSARFSGRNTGELFF. The CDR3 bases are TGCAGTGCTAGGTTTAGCGGGCGGAACACCGGGGAGCTGTTTTTT.

This clonotype was observed once. The rearrangement uses TRBV3-1 and TRBJ1-4; tentative D call: TRBD1 (5 bases). Germline lookup yields CDR1 LGHDT and CDR2 YNNKEL (reference sequence). V lost 1 base, J lost 7 bases, and 10 bases lay in between. The CDR3 spans 14 residues. DNA of the CDR3: TGTGCCAGCAGCCAAGTGGGAAGGGGTGAAAAACTGTTTTTT. As protein: CASSQVGRGEKLFF.

The V gene is TRBV5-5, the J gene TRBJ2-4; no clear D gene. The CDR3 length is 12 residues. The V end was cut by 3 bases, the J end by 3 bases, with 4 bases between. CDR1 is SGHKS, CDR2 YYEKEE, per germline (reference sequence). CDR3 amino acids: CASSYRKNIQYF. DNA for the CDR3: TGTGCCAGCAGCTATCGCAAAAACATTCAGTACTTC.

This clonotype appeared a few times. V and J are TRBV6-5 and TRBJ2-1, with a tentative D call TRBD2 (5 bases). The germline V gene has CDR1 MNHEY and CDR2 SVGAGI. There are 15 residues in the CDR3. The ends were cut back, 2 bases at V and 6 bases at J, with 14 bases in the middle. CDR3 bases: TGTGCCAGCAGTTACGCCGGCACCCGGGGCAATGAGCAGTTCTTC. It is translated as CASSYAGTRGNEQFF.

Only a few counts were recorded for this clonotype. The chain has TRBV20-1 and TRBJ2-1; TRBD2 aligns across 12 bases. The CDR3 runs 15 residues. The junction had 5 bases not matched to a gene; V was cut back by 3 bases and J by 5 bases. CDR1 is DFQATT, CDR2 SNEGSKA, per germline (reference sequence). In DNA, the CDR3 is TGCAGTGCTAGCGAGCTAGCGGGGGGGCACAATGAGCAGTTCTTC. Its translation is CSASELAGGHNEQFF.

The chain links TRBV11-1 to TRBJ2-3, with a possible D match to TRBD1 (6 bases). Germline CDR1 reads SGHAT; CDR2 reads FQDESV (reference sequence). V lost 0 bases and J lost 1, with 17 bases in between. The CDR3 contains 18 residues. CDR3: CASSLAILDRPGTDTQYF. As DNA, the CDR3 is TGTGCCAGCAGCTTAGCGATACTCGACAGGCCAGGCACAGATACGCAGTATTTT.

This clonotype was observed a handful of times. The V gene is TRBV4-2, the J gene TRBJ1-6; 7 bases fit TRBD1. Trimming at V came to 3 bases and at J to 7 bases, leaving 3 bases not matched to a gene. The CDR3 is 14 amino acids. CDR1 LGHNA and CDR2 YNFKEQ come from the germline V gene. The CDR3 here is CASSHDRANSPLHF. The CDR3 DNA reads TGTGCCAGCAGCCACGACAGGGCGAATTCACCCCTCCACTTT.

As DNA, the CDR3 is TGTGCCAGCAGCCGATCTGGAACTGAAGCTTTCTTT. It yields the protein CASSRSGTEAFF. The chain employs TRBV3-1 and TRBJ1-1, with D unresolved. Germline lookup yields CDR1 LGHDT and CDR2 YNNKEL (reference sequence). The CDR3 totals 12 residues. Trimming stripped 4 bases from V and 5 bases from J, with 8 bases between.

The chain has TRBV29-1 and TRBJ1-4; D remains ambiguous. The V end lost 5 bases, the J end lost 0 bases, and 4 bases lay between the germline ends. Per the germline V gene, CDR1 is SQVTM and CDR2 is ANQGSEA. The CDR3 length is 12 residues. Here the CDR3 reads CSVLATNEKLFF. The CDR3 DNA reads TGCAGCGTTCTCGCAACTAATGAAAAACTGTTTTTT.

The rearrangement uses TRBV10-2 and TRBJ2-2; D call uncertain. The CDR3 spans 12 residues. Trimming pared 8 bases from V and 6 bases from J, leaving 10 bases between. In germline, CDR1 is WSHSY, CDR2 SAAADI. CDR3 residues: CASLGGAGELFF. The CDR3 DNA reads TGCGCCAGCCTTGGTGGAGCCGGGGAGCTGTTTTTT.

This clonotype was recorded a few times. The CDR3 region has the DNA TGTGCCATCAGTGAAAGGCTCGGGGGATTCAGCTCCTACAATGAGCAGTTCTTC. Translation: CAISERLGGFSSYNEQFF. The chain employs TRBV10-3 and TRBJ2-1, with D perhaps matching TRBD2 (6 bases). CDR1 and CDR2 from the germline V gene are ENHRY and SYGVKD. V shed 3 bases and J shed 0 bases, with 18 bases lying between them. The CDR3 is 18 residues long.

This clonotype was recorded a few times. The chain joins TRBV5-6 to TRBJ2-3, with a weak D call TRBD2 (6 bases). This CDR3 comprises 14 residues. From germline, CDR1 is SGHDT and CDR2 YYEEEE. V lost 6 bases and J lost 3, with 14 bases in between. The CDR3 protein is CASNPGTVTDTQYF. The DNA for the CDR3 is TGTGCCAGCAACCCCGGGACTGTTACAGATACGCAGTATTTT. Full variable domain (rest looked up from reference TRBV5-6 and TRBJ2-3): DAGVTQSPTHLIKTRGQQVTLRCSPKSGHDTVSWYQQALGQGPQFIFQYYEEEERQRGNFPDRFSGHQFPNYSSELNVNALLLGDSALYLCASNPGTVTDTQYFGPGTRLTVL.

This clonotype was counted only a few times. This chain connects TRBV4-3 to TRBJ2-2; D gene ambiguous. V was trimmed by 4 bases and J by 0 bases, leaving 12 bases between them. Germline loops: CDR1 LGHNA, CDR2 YSLEER. There are 16 residues in the CDR3. The CDR3 spells CASSRHGSSNTGELFF. CDR3 bases: TGCGCCAGCAGCCGGCATGGCAGCTCGAACACCGGGGAGCTGTTTTTT.

Many counts were recorded for this clonotype. This chain connects TRBV11-2 to TRBJ2-2; D possibly corresponds to TRBD1 (5 bases). Germline-derived CDR1 and CDR2 are SGHAT and FQNNGV. Trimming pared 2 bases from V and 4 bases from J, leaving 8 bases between. This CDR3 has 14 amino acids. This CDR3 reads CASSLQGATGELFF. CDR3 nucleotide sequence: TGTGCCAGCAGCTTACAGGGCGCCACCGGGGAGCTGTTTTTT.

The CDR3 nucleotides are TGCAGCGTTGTATCACAGTACAATGAGCAGTTCTTC. Its protein product is CSVVSQYNEQFF. This chain links TRBV29-1 with TRBJ2-1; D gene unclear. The V gene's germline CDR1 is SQVTM and CDR2 ANQGSEA. The germline V and J ends were trimmed by 4 bases and 4 bases, with 8 bases remaining between them. The CDR3 covers 12 residues.